Sequencing of this T cell receptor beta chain was carried out in a study of Graves' ophthalmopathy and Graves' hyperthyroidism. Germline trimming cut 5 bases from V and 6 bases from J; bases unmatched to any gene: 7. This CDR3 has 14 residues. Amplifying from RNA transcripts, the study obtained TCR beta CDR3 regions. HTBI primers primed a first-round RT-PCR, and a second-round multiplex PCR followed. TCRdb used MiXCR to reprocess the multiplex PCR reads, holding one entry per CDR3 protein. The sample lists 500,000 to 700,000 distinct CDR3 sequences, over 20% occurring once. This clonotype was detected only once.

Sample: peripheral blood. The sequence was collected from a woman between 18 and 30 years old with stable Graves' hyperthyroidism. Some clones in this sample may be carry-over from other donors' samples. The rearrangement links TRBV12-3 or TRBV12-4 to TRBJ1-5; 7 bases map to TRBD1. DNA of the CDR3: TGTGCCAGCAGTACCATTAACAGGGGTCAGCCCCAGCATTTT. Protein sequence: CASSTINRGQPQHF.